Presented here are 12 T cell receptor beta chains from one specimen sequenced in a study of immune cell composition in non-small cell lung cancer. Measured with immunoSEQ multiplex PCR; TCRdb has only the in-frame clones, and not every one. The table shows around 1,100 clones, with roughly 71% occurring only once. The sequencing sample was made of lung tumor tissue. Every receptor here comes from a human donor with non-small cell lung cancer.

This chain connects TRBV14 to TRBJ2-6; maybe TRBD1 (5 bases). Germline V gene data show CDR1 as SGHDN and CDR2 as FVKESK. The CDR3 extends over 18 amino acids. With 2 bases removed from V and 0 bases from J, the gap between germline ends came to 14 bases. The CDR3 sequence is CASSQLPGKSSGANVLTF. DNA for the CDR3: TGTGCCAGCAGCCAACTGCCAGGGAAAAGCTCTGGGGCCAACGTCCTGACTTTC.

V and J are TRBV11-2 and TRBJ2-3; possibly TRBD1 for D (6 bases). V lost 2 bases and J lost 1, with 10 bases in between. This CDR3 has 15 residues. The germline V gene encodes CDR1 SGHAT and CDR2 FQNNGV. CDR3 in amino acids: CASSLNRVGTDTQYF. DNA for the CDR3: TGTGCCAGCAGCTTAAACAGGGTGGGCACAGATACGCAGTATTTT.

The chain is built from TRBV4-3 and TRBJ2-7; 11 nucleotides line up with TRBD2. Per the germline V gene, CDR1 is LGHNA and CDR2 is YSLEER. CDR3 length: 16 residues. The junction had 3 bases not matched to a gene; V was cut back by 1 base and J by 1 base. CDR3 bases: TGCGCCAGCAGCCAAGCACTAGCGGGGGCGTCCTACGAGCAGTACTTC. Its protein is CASSQALAGASYEQYF.

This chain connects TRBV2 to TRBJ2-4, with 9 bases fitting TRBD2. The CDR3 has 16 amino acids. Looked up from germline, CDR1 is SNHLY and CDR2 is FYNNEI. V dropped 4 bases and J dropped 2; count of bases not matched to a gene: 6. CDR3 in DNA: TGTGCCAGCAGTGCAGTAGCGGGAGAATCCAAAAACATTCAGTACTTC. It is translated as CASSAVAGESKNIQYF.

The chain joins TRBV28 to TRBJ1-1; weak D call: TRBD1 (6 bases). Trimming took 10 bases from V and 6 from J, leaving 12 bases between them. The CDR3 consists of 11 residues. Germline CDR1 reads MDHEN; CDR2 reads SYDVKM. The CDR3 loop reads CATRGQPEAFF. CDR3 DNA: TGTGCCACAAGAGGACAGCCTGAAGCTTTCTTT.

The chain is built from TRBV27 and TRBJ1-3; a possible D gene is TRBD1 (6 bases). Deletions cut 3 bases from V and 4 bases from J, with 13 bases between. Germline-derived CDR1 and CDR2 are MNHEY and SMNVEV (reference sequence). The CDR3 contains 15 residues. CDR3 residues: CASSLVGGGGNTIYF. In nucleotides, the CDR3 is TGTGCCAGCAGTTTGGTTGGGGGCGGCGGAAACACCATATATTTT.

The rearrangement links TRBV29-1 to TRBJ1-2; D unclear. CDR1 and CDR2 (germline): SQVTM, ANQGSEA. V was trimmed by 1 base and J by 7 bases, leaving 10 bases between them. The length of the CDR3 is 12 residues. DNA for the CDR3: TGCAGCGTTGAAGGTACATCCCTTGGCTACACCTTC. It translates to CSVEGTSLGYTF.

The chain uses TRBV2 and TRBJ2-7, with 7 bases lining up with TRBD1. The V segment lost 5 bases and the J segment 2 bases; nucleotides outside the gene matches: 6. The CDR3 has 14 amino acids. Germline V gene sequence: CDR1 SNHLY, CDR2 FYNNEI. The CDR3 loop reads CASSLQGQTYEQYF. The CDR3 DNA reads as TGTGCCAGCAGTTTACAGGGACAGACCTACGAGCAGTACTTC.

The CDR3 DNA is TGCGCCAGCAGCCAAGATCAGGGGGGCTCTCAGCCCCAGCATTTT. The encoded protein is CASSQDQGGSQPQHF. J is TRBJ1-5 and V is TRBV4-1; 7 bases align to TRBD1. The CDR3 spans 15 residues. Germline V gives CDR1 MGHRA, CDR2 YSYEKL. The V gene end was trimmed by 0 bases and the J gene end by 6 bases; junction bases not matched to a gene: 5.

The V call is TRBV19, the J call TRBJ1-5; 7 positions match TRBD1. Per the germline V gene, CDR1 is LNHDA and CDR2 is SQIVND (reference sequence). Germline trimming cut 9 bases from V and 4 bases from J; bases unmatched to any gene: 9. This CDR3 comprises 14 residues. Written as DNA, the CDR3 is TGTGCCAGCGACGACAGGGCCTCAAATCAGCCCCAGCATTTT. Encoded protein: CASDDRASNQPQHF.

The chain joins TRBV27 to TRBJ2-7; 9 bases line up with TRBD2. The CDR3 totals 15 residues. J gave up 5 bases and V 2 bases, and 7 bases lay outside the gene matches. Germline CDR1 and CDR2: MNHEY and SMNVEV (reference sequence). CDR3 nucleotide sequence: TGTGCCAGCAGTTTAGAGGCGGGGGGGCGTAACGAGCAGTACTTC. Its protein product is CASSLEAGGRNEQYF.

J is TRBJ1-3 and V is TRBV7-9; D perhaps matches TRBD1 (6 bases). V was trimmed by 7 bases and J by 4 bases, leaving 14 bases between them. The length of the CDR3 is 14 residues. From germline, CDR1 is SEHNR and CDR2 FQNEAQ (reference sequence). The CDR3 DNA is TGTGCCAGCAAATCCGGGGGGCCGGGAAACACCATATATTTT. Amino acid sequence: CASKSGGPGNTIYF. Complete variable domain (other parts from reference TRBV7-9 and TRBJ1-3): DTGVSQNPRHKITKRGQNVTFRCDPISEHNRLYWYRQTLGQGPEFLTYFQNEAQLEKSRLLSDRFSAERPKGSFSTLEIQRTEQGDSAMYLCASKSGGPGNTIYFGEGSWLTVV.